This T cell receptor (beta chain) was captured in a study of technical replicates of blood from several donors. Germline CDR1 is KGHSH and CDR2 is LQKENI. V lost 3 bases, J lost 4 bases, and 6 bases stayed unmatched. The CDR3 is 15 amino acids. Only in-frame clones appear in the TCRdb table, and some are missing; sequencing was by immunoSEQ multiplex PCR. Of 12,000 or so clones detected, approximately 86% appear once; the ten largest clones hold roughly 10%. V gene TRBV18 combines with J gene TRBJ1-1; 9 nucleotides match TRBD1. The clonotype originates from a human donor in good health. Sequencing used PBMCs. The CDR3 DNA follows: TGTGCCAGCTCACCTCCGACAGGGGGTGGCACTGAAGCTTTCTTT. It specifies CASSPPTGGGTEAFF.